This T cell receptor (beta chain) was documented in a study of T cell clonotyping in hematopoietic cell transplantation. Profiling relied on immunoSEQ multiplex PCR, and the TCRdb table lists in-frame clones only, not all of them. The sample lists more than 20,000 clones, 85% to 90% occurring once. Study findings and constraints: Pathologically expanded recipient clonotypes increased progressively from day 30 to day 180 as diversity fell.

Specified time point: recipient sample about 28 days before transplant, after cytoreduction. Recipients were bled about 28 days pretransplant and at posttransplant days 30, 100, 180. On this clone itself: The antigen remains unidentified.

Germline V gene data show CDR1 as SGHVS and CDR2 as FQNEAQ. V lost 4 bases to trimming and J lost 1 base, with 8 bases between them. This CDR3 spans 13 amino acids. Here the sequenced sample was peripheral blood mononuclear cells, taken before stem cell transplant. The genes are TRBV7-8 and TRBJ2-7; TRBD2 might be the D (5 bases). This TCR came from a man younger than 35 with biphenotypic leukemia. Some clones in this sample may be carry-over from other donors' samples. The DNA for the CDR3 is TGTGCCAGCAGCTCTCGGGGATCCTACGAGCAGTACTTC. Its translation: CASSSRGSYEQYF.